This passage covers 27 T cell receptor beta chains from one sample sequenced in a study of human T cells and chemical hapten exposure. TCRdb re-called the RACE reads with MiXCR, one entry per CDR3 protein. The sample lists under 200,000 distinct CDR3 sequences; 25% to 35% were seen once. Regarding time point: patch test 3, about 24 weeks after DPC sensitization. Treatment denoted: therapeutic diphenylcyclopropenone sensitization with weekly scalp DPC. The sequencing here drew on whole blood, taken in connection with sensitization to the hapten diphenylcyclopropenone (DPC). The receptor set was obtained from a young woman with alopecia areata. Some clones in this sample may be carry-over from other donors' samples.

V gene TRBV6-2 or TRBV6-3 combines with J gene TRBJ2-7; TRBD1 or TRBD2 may be the D gene (5 bases each). V was clipped by 7 bases and J by 6 bases, with 10 bases between them. This CDR3 comprises 11 residues. In germline, CDR1 is MNHEY, CDR2 SVGEGT. CDR3: CASTGSGEQYF. DNA for the CDR3: TGTGCCAGCACAGGGAGTGGCGAGCAGTACTTC.

The chain employs TRBV27 and TRBJ2-1; D unclear. CDR1 and CDR2 from the germline V gene are MNHEY and SMNVEV (reference sequence). The CDR3 consists of 15 residues. The V and J ends lost 1 base and 0 bases respectively, with 7 bases between them. The CDR3 sequence is CASSLWASSYNEQFF. The CDR3 nucleotides read TGTGCCAGCAGTTTATGGGCGAGCTCCTACAATGAGCAGTTCTTC.

This clonotype was counted between two and nine times. The rearrangement links TRBV4-3 to TRBJ2-7; either TRBD1 or TRBD2 may fit D (6 bases each). Between the trimmed V and J ends, which lost 4 bases and 6 bases, there was a span of 16 bases. Germline V gene data show CDR1 as LGHNA and CDR2 as YSLEER. CDR3 length: 14 residues. The CDR3 loop reads CASSPGLKQGEQYF. CDR3 sequence (DNA): TGCGCCAGCAGCCCGGGACTGAAACAGGGCGAGCAGTACTTC.

This clonotype has just a few counts. J is TRBJ1-5 and V is TRBV2, with D possibly being TRBD1 (5 bases). The CDR3 runs to 13 residues. Germline V gene data show CDR1 as SNHLY and CDR2 as FYNNEI. With 6 bases removed from V and 4 bases from J, the gap between germline ends came to 10 bases. This chain's CDR3 is CASRNGANQPQHF. The CDR3 DNA reads as TGTGCCAGCAGAAACGGGGCAAATCAGCCCCAGCATTTT.

This clonotype was found many times. V usage is TRBV6-2 or TRBV6-3 and J usage is TRBJ2-2; 9 bases agree with TRBD2. V lost 2 bases, J lost 7 bases, and 8 bases stayed unmatched. This CDR3 is 16 amino acids long. Germline loops: CDR1 MNHEY, CDR2 SVGEGT. CDR3 sequence reads: CASSYDAGGPYGELFF. CDR3 DNA: TGTGCCAGCAGTTACGACGCGGGAGGGCCTTACGGGGAGCTGTTTTTT.

This clonotype was seen a handful of times. The chain carries TRBV15 and TRBJ1-2; no clear D. CDR3 size: 13 residues. V was cut by 0 bases and J by 8 bases, with 10 bases left in between. Germline assignment: CDR1 LNHNV and CDR2 YYDKDF (reference sequence). In DNA form, the CDR3 reads TGTGCCACCAGCAGAGACGAGGAGCGGGGCTACACCTTC. Encoded protein: CATSRDEERGYTF.

This clonotype has just a few counts. The chain is built from TRBV2 and TRBJ1-2; 7 bases are shared with TRBD1. The CDR3 totals 13 residues. Germline values: CDR1 SNHLY, CDR2 FYNNEI. Germline trimming cut 10 bases from V and 3 bases from J; bases unmatched to any gene: 8. Written as DNA, the CDR3 is TGTGCCAACCACCGGGACAGTGACTATGGCTACACCTTC. Encoded protein: CANHRDSDYGYTF.

This clonotype was picked up a small number of times. This chain uses TRBV11-2 with TRBJ2-7; 8 bases line up with TRBD1. The CDR3 runs 14 residues. The germline V gene has CDR1 SGHAT and CDR2 FQNNGV. The V gene end was trimmed by 8 bases and the J gene end by 3 bases; junction bases not matched to a gene: 9. The CDR3: CASQRTGTNYEQYF. As DNA, the CDR3 is TGTGCCAGCCAAAGGACAGGGACCAACTACGAGCAGTACTTC.

This clonotype was seen a few times. The J gene is TRBJ1-1, the V gene TRBV7-9; D is possibly TRBD1 (6 bases). V lost 7 bases and J 6 bases, leaving 15 bases between the germline ends. CDR3 size: 13 residues. Germline loops: CDR1 SEHNR, CDR2 FQNEAQ (reference sequence). In nucleotides, the CDR3 is TGTGCCAGCACCGGAGGGGGTTTCGCTGAAGCTTTCTTT. Protein sequence: CASTGGGFAEAFF.

The chain uses TRBV4-2 and TRBJ2-6; 7 nucleotides align to TRBD1. The germline V gene encodes CDR1 LGHNA and CDR2 YNFKEQ. Trimming took 8 bases from V and 0 from J; bases not matched to a gene: 10. CDR3 length equals 17 residues. CDR3 sequence: CASGGGRGFSGANVLTF. The CDR3 region has the DNA TGTGCCAGCGGTGGGGGCAGGGGGTTCTCTGGGGCCAACGTCCTGACTTTC.

This clonotype showed up just a few times. J is TRBJ1-1 and V is TRBV7-2, with D uncertain. The CDR3 length is 15 residues. The germline V gene has CDR1 SGHTA and CDR2 FQGNSA. Trimming cost V 5 bases and J 0 bases, with 13 bases left between them. The CDR3 DNA sequence: TGTGCCAGCAGCCCCGAGAGGGCGTTGAACACTGAAGCTTTCTTT. Amino acids: CASSPERALNTEAFF. Variable domain in full (rest from reference TRBV7-2 and TRBJ1-1): GAGVSQSPSNKVTEKGKDVELRCDPISGHTALYWYRQSLGQGLEFLIYFQGNSAPDKSGLPSDRFSAERTGGSVSTLTIQRTQQEDSAVYLCASSPERALNTEAFFGQGTRLTVV.

The chain is built from TRBV2 and TRBJ2-1; unclear D gene. This CDR3 region has 11 residues. The V gene's germline CDR1 is SNHLY and CDR2 FYNNEI. Trimming left V 5 bases short and J 8 bases short, with 7 bases between. The DNA for the CDR3 is TGTGCCAGCAGTAGTTACGATGAGCAGTTCTTC. Protein: CASSSYDEQFF.

The rearrangement links TRBV4-1 to TRBJ1-4, with D possibly being TRBD1 (5 bases). Germline V CDR1 and CDR2: MGHRA, YSYEKL. The CDR3 consists of 14 residues. Deletions cut 6 bases from V and 5 bases from J, with 13 bases between. The CDR3 DNA sequence: TGCGCCAGCAGACCCCGACAGAGCAATGAAAAACTGTTTTTT. Translation gives CASRPRQSNEKLFF.

This clonotype was detected a few times. The chain couples TRBV4-2 to TRBJ1-5; D possibly corresponds to TRBD1 (6 bases). V shed 0 bases and J shed 7 bases, with 13 bases lying between them. The CDR3 covers 15 residues. CDR1 LGHNA and CDR2 YNFKEQ come from the germline V gene. CDR3 sequence (DNA): TGTGCCAGCAGCCAAGATGGGGGGGGCGGGCAGCCCCAGCATTTT. Its translation is CASSQDGGGGQPQHF.

V is TRBV29-1 and J is TRBJ1-2; 9 bases line up with TRBD1. The CDR3 has 16 amino acids. The germline V gene has CDR1 SQVTM and CDR2 ANQGSEA. V gave up 3 bases and J gave up 7 bases; unmatched junction bases: 15. The CDR3 sequence is CSVEPPTGQGRSGYTF. In DNA, the CDR3 is TGCAGCGTTGAGCCCCCCACGGGACAGGGCAGGTCTGGCTACACCTTC.

The V gene is TRBV5-1, the J gene TRBJ1-2; 8 bases are a match to TRBD1. Germline V gene lookup returns CDR1 SGHRS and CDR2 YFSETQ. There are 14 residues in the CDR3. V dropped 1 base and J dropped 8; count of bases not matched to a gene: 7. Here the CDR3 DNA reads TGCGCCAGCAGCTTGACGGACAGGGTCCTCGGCTACACCTTC. This codes for CASSLTDRVLGYTF.

This chain connects TRBV6-2 or TRBV6-3 to TRBJ1-5; tentative D call: TRBD1 (5 bases). V was shortened by 5 bases and J by 15 bases, with 23 bases between the two germline ends. From germline, CDR1 is MNHEY and CDR2 SVGEGT. This CDR3 is 14 amino acids long. The DNA of the CDR3 is TGTGCCAGCAGTGACAGCCCAACAAAACAGGCACGGCATTTT. This gives the protein CASSDSPTKQARHF.

The chain joins TRBV9 to TRBJ2-7; 7 bases map to TRBD1. CDR3 length equals 13 residues. With 3 bases clipped from V and 3 bases from J, the junction kept 3 bases outside the gene matches. In germline, CDR1 is SGDLS, CDR2 YYNGEE. In DNA form, the CDR3 reads TGTGCCAGCAGCGAGGGGACAGACTACGAGCAGTACTTC. It encodes CASSEGTDYEQYF.

The DNA for the CDR3 is TGTGCCAGCAGCCAATCCGCCGGGGCTGGCACAGATACGCAGTATTTT. Translating it yields CASSQSAGAGTDTQYF. The V and J genes are TRBV4-2 and TRBJ2-3; D possibly uses TRBD1 or TRBD2 (5 bases each). Per the germline V gene, CDR1 is LGHNA and CDR2 is YNFKEQ. The CDR3 is 16 amino acids. The germline V and J ends were trimmed by 2 bases and 1 base, with 13 bases remaining between them.

A few counts support this clonotype. The chain combines TRBV2 with TRBJ1-2, with D possibly matching TRBD1 (6 bases). The CDR3 sequence is 15 residues long. The V end lost 7 bases, the J end lost 0 bases, and 15 bases lay between the germline ends. The germline gives CDR1 SNHLY, CDR2 FYNNEI. CDR3: CASMRSGQTNYGYTF. CDR3 nucleotides: TGTGCCAGCATGCGATCGGGACAAACTAACTATGGCTACACCTTC.

This clonotype has only a few counts. The chain recombines TRBV24-1 with TRBJ2-5; D is unresolved. V was trimmed by 0 bases and J by 7 bases, leaving 5 bases between them. The CDR3 is made up of 12 amino acids. Germline V lookup: CDR1 KGHDR, CDR2 SFDVKD. The CDR3 loop reads CATSDLMGTQYF. The CDR3 DNA reads TGTGCCACCAGTGATTTGATGGGGACCCAGTACTTC.

The chain joins TRBV11-2 to TRBJ2-2; 7 bases align to TRBD1. The CDR3 contains 15 residues. With 3 bases clipped from V and 0 bases from J, the junction kept 1 base outside the gene matches. Germline V gene lookup returns CDR1 SGHAT and CDR2 FQNNGV. CDR3 residues: CASSFGTANTGELFF. Here the CDR3 DNA reads TGTGCCAGCAGCTTTGGGACAGCGAACACCGGGGAGCTGTTTTTT. The full variable domain, completed using reference TRBV11-2 and TRBJ2-2, is EAGVAQSPRYKIIEKRQSVAFWCNPISGHATLYWYQQILGQGPKLLIQFQNNGVVDDSQLPKDRFSAERLKGVDSTLKIQPAKLEDSAVYLCASSFGTANTGELFFGEGSRLTVL.

V usage is TRBV29-1 and J usage is TRBJ2-3; tentatively, D is TRBD2 (7 bases). The germline V gene encodes CDR1 SQVTM and CDR2 ANQGSEA. The CDR3 totals 15 residues. Trimming took 5 bases from V and 9 from J, leaving 24 bases between them. The CDR3 coding sequence is TGCAGCGTTTGGTGGGGCATGGGGGGGGCTGAGACGCAGTATTTT. Protein product: CSVWWGMGGAETQYF.

This clonotype was found a few times. The chain carries TRBV20-1 and TRBJ2-1, with D tentatively TRBD1 or TRBD2 (5 bases each). Germline V lookup: CDR1 DFQATT, CDR2 SNEGSKA (reference sequence). Trimming removed 7 bases at V and 0 bases at J, with 13 bases between. This CDR3 has 14 residues. The CDR3 coding sequence is TGCAGTGTCCCGGGGCCTAGCTCCTACAATGAGCAGTTCTTC. The encoded protein is CSVPGPSSYNEQFF.

This clonotype was detected a few times. The chain joins TRBV2 to TRBJ2-3; TRBD2 aligns across 12 bases. The germline CDR1 and CDR2 sequences are SNHLY and FYNNEI. The CDR3 loop spans 16 amino acids. The J segment lost 4 bases and the V segment lost 6 bases, leaving 8 bases of the junction unmatched. The DNA for the CDR3 is TGTGCCAGCAGACCGAGACTAGCGGGGGCCCCAGATACGCAGTATTTT. It codes for CASRPRLAGAPDTQYF.

CDR3 nucleotides: TGTGCCAGCAGCTTAACTGTCTCTGGGACCGGGGAGCTGTTTTTT. It specifies CASSLTVSGTGELFF. The chain is built from TRBV7-3 and TRBJ2-2, with unresolved D. CDR3 length equals 15 residues. Trimming pared 0 bases from V and 5 bases from J, leaving 10 bases between. The germline CDR1 and CDR2 sequences are SGHTA and FQGTGA.

This chain uses TRBV7-8 with TRBJ2-5; D is unclear. Trimming shortened V by 2 bases and J by 3 bases, and 10 bases separated the two germline ends. From germline, CDR1 is SGHVS and CDR2 FQNEAQ. CDR3 length: 14 amino acids. The CDR3 DNA reads as TGTGCCAGCAGCTTATTGAGACGTGAAGAGACCCAGTACTTC. As protein: CASSLLRREETQYF.